The 21 T cell receptor beta chains below come from one sample, sequenced in a study of T cell responses to AZD1222 COVID-19 vaccine. The method was immunoSEQ multiplex PCR; TCRdb's version includes in-frame clones alone and lacks a portion of them. The table includes roughly 110,000 clones, 87% detected once. The source material was peripheral blood, sampled on day 0 of AZD1222 vaccination. The receptors were sampled from an adult in good health.

This chain links TRBV12-5 with TRBJ2-1; D uncertain. The CDR3 spans 13 residues. Germline CDR1 reads LGHNT; CDR2 reads FRNRAP. V was cut by 3 bases and J by 10 bases, with 13 bases left in between. CDR3 in amino acids: CASGFQPHGEQFF. The CDR3 DNA follows: TGTGCTAGTGGTTTCCAGCCGCATGGGGAGCAGTTCTTC.

CDR3 loop: CASSQGFLSGNTIYF. For the CDR3, the DNA is TGTGCCAGCAGCCAAGGTTTCCTCTCTGGAAACACCATATATTTT. This chain links TRBV14 with TRBJ1-3; D not certain. Between the trimmed V and J ends, which lost 1 base and 0 bases, there was a span of 7 bases. The CDR3 contains 15 residues. CDR1 SGHDN and CDR2 FVKESK come from the germline V gene.

This chain joins TRBV7-8 and TRBJ1-5, with TRBD1 as a possible D gene (5 bases). The CDR3 covers 17 residues. Germline lookup yields CDR1 SGHVS and CDR2 FQNEAQ. V lost 5 bases and J lost 4, with 21 bases in between. The CDR3 here is CASSRDSQGRGNQPQHF. The DNA for the CDR3 is TGTGCCAGCAGCCGAGATTCCCAGGGAAGAGGAAATCAGCCCCAGCATTTT. The whole variable domain, filled in from reference TRBV7-8 and TRBJ1-5, reads GAGVSQSPRYKVAKRGQDVALRCDPISGHVSLFWYQQALGQGPEFLTYFQNEAQLDKSGLPSDRFFAERPEGSVSTLKIQRTQQEDSAVYLCASSRDSQGRGNQPQHFGDGTRLSIL.

The chain is built from TRBV4-1 and TRBJ2-7, with D perhaps matching TRBD1 or TRBD2 (6 bases each). This CDR3 contains 15 residues. Germline lookup yields CDR1 MGHRA and CDR2 YSYEKL. Trimming removed 4 bases at V and 4 bases at J, with 17 bases between. The CDR3 DNA reads as TGCGCCAGCAGCCTAGAACAGGGAGGCTTTTACGAGCAGTACTTC. It codes for CASSLEQGGFYEQYF.

V usage is TRBV19 and J usage is TRBJ1-5; TRBD1 matches at 11 bases. After removal of 6 bases from V and 1 base from J, the junction contained 8 bases not matched to a gene. CDR3 length equals 17 residues. Germline values: CDR1 LNHDA, CDR2 SQIVND (reference sequence). The CDR3 DNA follows: TGTGCCAGTAGCTCAGGGACAGGGGGTTGGAGCAATCAGCCCCAGCATTTT. This gives the protein CASSSGTGGWSNQPQHF. The whole variable domain, filled in from reference TRBV19 and TRBJ1-5, reads DGGITQSPKYLFRKEGQNVTLSCEQNLNHDAMYWYRQDPGQGLRLIYYSQIVNDFQKGDIAEGYSVSREKKESFPLTVTSAQKNPTAFYLCASSSGTGGWSNQPQHFGDGTRLSIL.

The chain recombines TRBV7-9 with TRBJ2-5, with a weak D call TRBD2 (6 bases). In germline, CDR1 is SEHNR, CDR2 FQNEAQ (reference sequence). This CDR3 spans 14 amino acids. V dropped 6 bases and J dropped 0 bases, with 11 bases sitting between them. The DNA for the CDR3 is TGTGCCAGCAGACCCGGGACTCACCAAGAGACCCAGTACTTC. Translating gives CASRPGTHQETQYF. Drawing the rest from reference TRBV7-9 and TRBJ2-5, the complete variable domain is DTGVSQNPRHKITKRGQNVTFRCDPISEHNRLYWYRQTLGQGPEFLTYFQNEAQLEKSRLLSDRFSAERPKGSFSTLEIQRTEQGDSAMYLCASRPGTHQETQYFGPGTRLLVL.

The genes are TRBV30 and TRBJ1-1, with D possibly matching TRBD1 (6 bases). The CDR3 length is 17 residues. Germline CDR1 and CDR2: GTSNPN and SVGIG (reference sequence). Trimming pared 0 bases from V and 0 bases from J, leaving 17 bases between. The CDR3 region has the DNA TGTGCCTGGAGTGTATCGGGGGCTCCGTTTTTGAACACTGAAGCTTTCTTT. Translation gives CAWSVSGAPFLNTEAFF.

This chain uses TRBV28 with TRBJ1-2; D is uncertain. The germline gives CDR1 MDHEN, CDR2 SYDVKM. V was pared by 6 bases and J by 2 bases, with 10 bases between. There are 13 residues in the CDR3. The CDR3 bases are TGTGCCAGCAGAAAAAGAGGGAACTATGGCTACACCTTC. Its protein is CASRKRGNYGYTF.

V gene TRBV5-1 combines with J gene TRBJ2-1; TRBD2 aligns across 10 bases. CDR1 SGHRS and CDR2 YFSETQ come from the germline V gene. The CDR3 has 15 amino acids. The trim removed 5 bases at V and 10 bases at J, leaving 12 bases unmatched. The CDR3 sequence: CASRGLAGDWTEQFF. In nucleotides, the CDR3 is TGCGCCAGCAGGGGCCTAGCGGGAGATTGGACGGAGCAGTTCTTC.

The DNA of the CDR3 is TGTGCCATCCCAGCCCCAGGGTCGAACACCGGGGAGCTGTTTTTT. It is translated as CAIPAPGSNTGELFF. The chain couples TRBV10-3 to TRBJ2-2; TRBD1 is a possible D gene (5 bases). CDR1 and CDR2 (germline): ENHRY, SYGVKD. The CDR3 totals 15 residues. Trimming shortened V by 8 bases and J by 0 bases, and 13 bases separated the two germline ends.

The rearrangement joins TRBV11-2 to TRBJ1-1; 7 bases align to TRBD1. The CDR3 has 11 residues. J was trimmed by 7 bases and V by 6 bases; bases with no gene match: 2. CDR1 SGHAT and CDR2 FQNNGV come from the germline V gene. CDR3 in DNA: TGTGCCAGCAGTCGGGACAGTGAAGCTTTCTTT. Translation gives CASSRDSEAFF.

The chain joins TRBV7-2 to TRBJ2-7; 14 bases agree with TRBD2. The CDR3 extends over 16 amino acids. Trimming removed 5 bases from V and 6 bases from J; junction bases left unmatched: 9. CDR1 is SGHTA and CDR2 is FQGNSA in the germline V gene. CDR3 sequence: CASSPSRLAGGGEQYF. The CDR3 DNA reads TGTGCCAGCAGCCCTAGTCGACTAGCGGGAGGGGGCGAGCAGTACTTC. Using reference TRBV7-2 and TRBJ2-7 for the parts outside the CDR3, the full variable domain is GAGVSQSPSNKVTEKGKDVELRCDPISGHTALYWYRQSLGQGLEFLIYFQGNSAPDKSGLPSDRFSAERTGGSVSTLTIQRTQQEDSAVYLCASSPSRLAGGGEQYFGPGTRLTVT.

V is TRBV10-3 and J is TRBJ2-5; no definite D call. The CDR3 length is 15 residues. V was shortened by 0 bases and J by 2 bases, with 10 bases between the two germline ends. Germline V gene lookup returns CDR1 ENHRY and CDR2 SYGVKD. CDR3 DNA: TGTGCCATCAGTGAGTCTGCGACTTTACAAGAGACCCAGTACTTC. Amino acid sequence: CAISESATLQETQYF.

This rearrangement joins TRBV15 to TRBJ2-7; TRBD1 aligns across 9 bases. V shed 3 bases and J 7 bases; nucleotides not matched to a gene: 7. This CDR3 has 14 residues. Germline assignment: CDR1 LNHNV and CDR2 YYDKDF (reference sequence). The CDR3 reads CATSRLTGGEEQYF. The CDR3 nucleotides are TGTGCCACCAGCAGGCTAACAGGGGGCGAAGAGCAGTACTTC.

The rearrangement joins TRBV7-8 to TRBJ1-5; D is undetermined. V dropped 6 bases and J dropped 1 base, with 10 bases sitting between them. The germline CDR1 and CDR2 sequences are SGHVS and FQNEAQ. The length of the CDR3 is 14 residues. CDR3 sequence reads: CASSYSPSNQPQHF. CDR3 coding DNA: TGTGCCAGCAGTTATAGCCCCAGCAATCAGCCCCAGCATTTT.

This rearrangement joins TRBV9 to TRBJ2-3; 14 bases are a match to TRBD2. Germline CDR1 reads SGDLS; CDR2 reads YYNGEE. V dropped 0 bases and J dropped 0; count of bases not matched to a gene: 3. The CDR3 totals 18 residues. The CDR3 region has the DNA TGTGCCAGCAGCGTAGGGACTAGCGGGAGGTATAGCACAGATACGCAGTATTTT. Translation: CASSVGTSGRYSTDTQYF.

The chain joins TRBV7-9 to TRBJ1-1; D is perhaps TRBD1 (5 bases). The CDR3 contains 15 residues. Trimming took 1 base from V and 4 from J, leaving 13 bases between them. Germline V lookup: CDR1 SEHNR, CDR2 FQNEAQ (reference sequence). CDR3 sequence reads: CASSLEGVWGTEAFF. For the CDR3, the DNA is TGTGCCAGCAGCTTAGAAGGGGTATGGGGCACTGAAGCTTTCTTT.

The V call is TRBV9, the J call TRBJ1-1; 7 nucleotides match TRBD1. Trimming cost V 9 bases and J 3 bases; bases outside gene matches: 11. CDR1 and CDR2 from the germline V gene are SGDLS and YYNGEE. The CDR3 spans 14 residues. In nucleotides, the CDR3 is TGTGCCACTACTAAGGTGACAGGGCACACTGAAGCTTTCTTT. This codes for CATTKVTGHTEAFF.

The chain employs TRBV9 and TRBJ1-3, with D unresolved. The CDR3 is 13 amino acids. Germline CDR1 SGDLS, CDR2 YYNGEE. The germline V and J ends were trimmed by 0 bases and 4 bases, with 5 bases remaining between them. CDR3 amino acids: CASSVASGNTIYF. CDR3 sequence (DNA): TGTGCCAGCAGCGTAGCCTCCGGAAACACCATATATTTT.

This clone was seen only a few times. V and J are TRBV5-4 and TRBJ1-4; 7 bases align to TRBD1. V shed 4 bases, J shed 11 bases, and the junction held 11 bases outside the gene matches. CDR1 is SGHNT and CDR2 is YYREEE in the germline V gene (reference sequence). This CDR3 comprises 14 residues. The CDR3 loop reads CASSRGTDRGKLFF. Written as DNA, the CDR3 is TGTGCCAGCAGCCGCGGGACAGACCGCGGGAAACTGTTTTTT.

The chain joins TRBV7-9 to TRBJ1-4; TRBD1 might be the D (5 bases). Germline V CDR1 and CDR2: SEHNR, FQNEAQ (reference sequence). V was trimmed by 3 bases and J by 8 bases, leaving 13 bases between them. The CDR3 is 14 amino acids. CDR3 residues: CASSFGRVEEKLFF. Written as DNA, the CDR3 is TGTGCCAGCAGCTTCGGCAGGGTAGAGGAAAAACTGTTTTTT.